The 5 T cell receptor beta chains in this list originate from one sample, sequenced in a study of T cells in women clearing cervical HPV infection. The assay was immunoSEQ multiplex PCR, and TCRdb's table has in-frame clones only and misses some. Across about 35,000 clones, the top ten clones capture over 1.5% of the sample. The sequenced sample consisted of blood buffy coat. These receptors all stem from a woman between 18 and 75 years old with a cervical HPV16 infection that either progressed to CIN3+ or cleared (not recorded which).

About this clone: Read sequence stops 3 residues before the CDR3 end, and the germline J gene provides the missing end. The chain carries TRBV6-2 or TRBV6-3 and TRBJ2-3; 10 bases are a match to TRBD2. Germline-derived CDR1 and CDR2 are MNHEY and SVGEGT. The CDR3 is 16 residues long. The part of the CDR3 DNA that was read is TGTGCCAGCAGGCATCCAATTAGCGGGAGGAGAGAGACG. This encodes CASRHPISGRRET. In full, the CDR3 reads CASRHPISGRRETQYF.

Concerning this clone itself: The read ends 3 residues shy of where the CDR3 ends; the end is completed using the germline J gene. This chain joins TRBV5-4 and TRBJ1-2; no clear D. The ends were cut back, 4 bases at V and 4 bases at J, with 17 bases in the middle. The length of the CDR3 is 15 residues. Germline assignment: CDR1 SGHNT and CDR2 YYREEE (reference sequence). The DNA read from the CDR3 is TGTGCCAGCAGCCTTTCGTCTACAGAGGCCTATGGC. Translation: CASSLSSTEAYG. The complete CDR3 protein is CASSLSSTEAYGYTF.

With regard to this clone: The read ends 3 residues before the CDR3 terminus; that terminus is restored from the germline J gene. This chain connects TRBV11-1 to TRBJ2-7; TRBD2 matches 10 bases. Germline V gene sequence: CDR1 SGHAT, CDR2 FQDESV (reference sequence). This CDR3 has 15 residues. Unmatched junction bases numbered 9, after V lost 5 bases and J lost 5 bases. The chain's CDR3 is CASSLQPSGSNEQYF. CDR3 DNA (partial): TGTGCCAGCAGCCTCCAACCTAGCGGGAGTAACGAG.

As to this clone: The CDR3 extends 3 residues past the end of the read, so its final part is completed from the germline J gene. This chain links TRBV5-4 with TRBJ2-2, with D possibly matching TRBD2 (7 bases). Deletions cut 6 bases from V and 3 bases from J, with 15 bases between. CDR1 and CDR2 (germline): SGHNT, YYREEE (reference sequence). The CDR3 is 15 residues long. The chain's CDR3 is CASTTGGPHTGELFF. CDR3 DNA, as far as it was read: TGTGCCAGCACGACCGGGGGGCCCCACACCGGGGAG.

Turning to this clone: Sequencing ends 3 residues short of the CDR3 end; the germline J gene provides the rest. The genes are TRBV2 and TRBJ2-5; possible D gene TRBD2, 5 bases. The germline gives CDR1 SNHLY, CDR2 FYNNEI. V shed 6 bases and J shed 1 base, with 12 bases lying between them. The CDR3 is made up of 14 amino acids. CDR3 DNA (partial): TGTGCCAGCAGCCTCGGACTGGTCCAAGAGACC. Encoded protein: CASSLGLVQET. The whole CDR3 is CASSLGLVQETQYF.